This entry describes one TCR beta chain. This sample is drawn from a study of naive and memory T cell subsets. V shed 3 bases, J shed 7 bases, and the junction held 8 bases outside the gene matches. There are 17 residues in the CDR3. From germline, CDR1 is LGHNA and CDR2 YNFKEQ. Both TRBC1 and TRBC2 were covered by a beta constant-region primer of two equimolar oligonucleotides. A 12-nucleotide UMI and the SP2 primer were added to the cDNA 3' end by oligonucleotide ligation. From the UMI-ligation and nested PCR reads, TCRdb called clonotypes with MiXCR, one entry per CDR3 protein. Altogether approximately 89,000 distinct CDR3 sequences are present, over 7% being singletons, with the ten largest covering 1.5% to 2%.

This receptor was identified in a human donor in good health. J is TRBJ2-1 and V is TRBV4-2; the match to TRBD2 covers 14 bases. Sequencing was performed on central memory CD4+ T cells from blood. The CDR3 is CASSQETSGGAQNEQFF. DNA for the CDR3: TGTGCCAGCAGCCAGGAGACTAGCGGGGGGGCCCAAAATGAGCAGTTCTTC.